A selection of T cell receptor beta chains follows, all from one sample in a study of cytomegalovirus exposure and HLA in healthy donors. Using immunoSEQ multiplex PCR, the repertoire was profiled, and TCRdb retains in-frame clones only, with some absent. Of about 97,000 clones in the sample, 73% were seen once. Sample: PBMCs. These TCRs come from a man in his forties or fifties in good health and CMV-seronegative. Both conserved end residues are part of each CDR3. Each record gives: D gene, V gene, clone size, CDR3 length, J gene, CDR3 protein, CDR3 DNA. A D gene is named only where the DNA matches it firmly. Part of the rows lack a size; the others show once, few, many or a class for expanded clones.

D gene: TRBD2; V gene: TRBV5-1; clone size: NA; CDR3 length: 15; J gene: TRBJ2-7; CDR3 protein: CASSYQSGGVYEQYF; CDR3 DNA: TGCGCCAGCAGCTACCAGAGCGGGGGAGTCTACGAGCAGTACTTC
D gene: NA; V gene: TRBV7-6; clone size: NA; CDR3 length: 16; J gene: TRBJ2-5; CDR3 protein: CASSLAFRGYGETQYF; CDR3 DNA: TGTGCCAGCAGCTTAGCGTTCAGGGGCTATGGGGAGACCCAGTACTTC
D gene: NA; V gene: TRBV2; clone size: many; CDR3 length: 16; J gene: TRBJ1-5; CDR3 protein: CASSEARGPYTEPQHF; CDR3 DNA: TGTGCCAGCAGTGAAGCGCGGGGACCCTATACGGAGCCCCAGCATTTT
D gene: NA; V gene: TRBV28; clone size: NA; CDR3 length: 18; J gene: TRBJ1-6; CDR3 protein: CASSLWSREVAYNSPLHF; CDR3 DNA: TGTGCCAGCAGTTTATGGAGCAGGGAGGTAGCCTATAATTCACCCCTCCACTTT
D gene: NA; V gene: TRBV27; clone size: NA; CDR3 length: 14; J gene: TRBJ2-2; CDR3 protein: CASSGTGRAGELFF; CDR3 DNA: TGTGCCAGCAGTGGTACAGGGAGGGCCGGGGAGCTGTTTTTT
D gene: NA; V gene: TRBV19; clone size: few; CDR3 length: 14; J gene: TRBJ1-4; CDR3 protein: CASSIWTLNEKLFF; CDR3 DNA: TGTGCCAGTAGTATATGGACACTTAATGAAAAACTGTTTTTT
D gene: NA; V gene: TRBV4-1; clone size: NA; CDR3 length: 16; J gene: TRBJ2-5; CDR3 protein: CASSQGGASYQETQYF; CDR3 DNA: TGCGCCAGCAGCCAAGGTGGGGCCTCGTACCAAGAGACCCAGTACTTC
D gene: TRBD2; V gene: TRBV5-1; clone size: NA; CDR3 length: 17; J gene: TRBJ2-1; CDR3 protein: CASSLATGGGPRNEQFF; CDR3 DNA: TGCGCCAGCAGCTTGGCCACGGGCGGGGGGCCCCGAAATGAGCAGTTCTTC
D gene: NA; V gene: TRBV7-2; clone size: NA; CDR3 length: 13; J gene: TRBJ1-5; CDR3 protein: CASSLEQTAPQHF; CDR3 DNA: TGTGCCAGCAGCTTAGAACAGACAGCGCCCCAGCATTTT
D gene: TRBD2; V gene: TRBV2; clone size: NA; CDR3 length: 11; J gene: TRBJ2-7; CDR3 protein: CASASGYEQYF; CDR3 DNA: TGTGCCAGCGCTAGCGGCTACGAGCAGTACTTC
D gene: NA; V gene: TRBV4-1; clone size: NA; CDR3 length: 14; J gene: TRBJ1-2; CDR3 protein: CASSQVKRGSGYTF; CDR3 DNA: TGCGCCAGCAGCCAAGTAAAGAGAGGGTCCGGCTACACCTTC
D gene: NA; V gene: TRBV15; clone size: NA; CDR3 length: 12; J gene: TRBJ2-2; CDR3 protein: CATSTHGGELFF; CDR3 DNA: TGTGCCACCAGCACCCACGGCGGGGAGCTGTTTTTT
D gene: NA; V gene: TRBV7-2; clone size: few; CDR3 length: 14; J gene: TRBJ2-5; CDR3 protein: CASSSDRGRETQYF; CDR3 DNA: TGTGCCAGCAGCTCGGATAGGGGGAGAGAGACCCAGTACTTC
D gene: TRBD1; V gene: TRBV7-8; clone size: NA; CDR3 length: 15; J gene: TRBJ1-5; CDR3 protein: CASSFNRGGNQPQHF; CDR3 DNA: TGTGCCAGCAGCTTTAACAGGGGCGGCAATCAGCCCCAGCATTTT
D gene: TRBD2; V gene: TRBV6-5; clone size: NA; CDR3 length: 16; J gene: TRBJ2-5; CDR3 protein: CASSYGLAGGHETQYF; CDR3 DNA: TGTGCCAGCAGTTATGGGCTAGCGGGGGGGCACGAGACCCAGTACTTC
D gene: NA; V gene: TRBV5-4; clone size: few; CDR3 length: 14; J gene: TRBJ2-7; CDR3 protein: CASSPTGNSYEQYF; CDR3 DNA: TGTGCCAGCAGTCCTACAGGGAATTCCTACGAGCAGTACTTC
D gene: TRBD1; V gene: TRBV6-1; clone size: few; CDR3 length: 15; J gene: TRBJ2-7; CDR3 protein: CASSGSGTGSYEQYF; CDR3 DNA: TGTGCCAGCAGTGGATCCGGGACAGGTTCCTACGAGCAGTACTTC
D gene: NA; V gene: TRBV6-5; clone size: NA; CDR3 length: 16; J gene: TRBJ1-4; CDR3 protein: CASSYSGGGSAEKLFF; CDR3 DNA: TGTGCCAGCAGTTACAGCGGGGGAGGGAGTGCTGAAAAACTGTTTTTT
D gene: TRBD2; V gene: TRBV15; clone size: NA; CDR3 length: 13; J gene: TRBJ2-1; CDR3 protein: CATERGGRDEQFF; CDR3 DNA: TGTGCCACGGAGCGCGGGGGGAGGGATGAGCAGTTCTTC
D gene: TRBD2; V gene: TRBV15; clone size: few; CDR3 length: 16; J gene: TRBJ2-1; CDR3 protein: CATSRYGTNTYNEQFF; CDR3 DNA: TGTGCCACCAGCAGATACGGGACTAATACCTACAATGAGCAGTTCTTC
D gene: NA; V gene: TRBV30; clone size: NA; CDR3 length: 17; J gene: TRBJ1-5; CDR3 protein: CAWSRDRLTISNQPQHF; CDR3 DNA: TGTGCCTGGAGTCGCGACAGACTTACTATTAGCAATCAGCCCCAGCATTTT
D gene: NA; V gene: TRBV30; clone size: few; CDR3 length: 10; J gene: TRBJ2-1; CDR3 protein: CAFNYNEQFF; CDR3 DNA: TGTGCCTTCAATTACAATGAGCAGTTCTTC
D gene: TRBD2; V gene: TRBV7-2; clone size: NA; CDR3 length: 15; J gene: TRBJ2-3; CDR3 protein: CASSSIAGFTDTQYF; CDR3 DNA: TGTGCCAGCAGCTCCATAGCGGGGTTCACAGATACGCAGTATTTT
D gene: TRBD1; V gene: TRBV7-9; clone size: NA; CDR3 length: 14; J gene: TRBJ1-4; CDR3 protein: CASSPQGAREKLFF; CDR3 DNA: TGTGCCAGCAGCCCACAGGGGGCTAGGGAAAAACTGTTTTTT
D gene: NA; V gene: TRBV6-5; clone size: NA; CDR3 length: 15; J gene: TRBJ1-2; CDR3 protein: CASSYGGAATYGYTF; CDR3 DNA: TGTGCCAGCAGTTACGGCGGGGCCGCTACCTATGGCTACACCTTC
D gene: NA; V gene: TRBV19; clone size: NA; CDR3 length: 11; J gene: TRBJ1-2; CDR3 protein: CASNQNYGYTF; CDR3 DNA: TGTGCCAGTAACCAGAACTATGGCTACACCTTC
D gene: TRBD2; V gene: TRBV5-8; clone size: few; CDR3 length: 15; J gene: TRBJ2-5; CDR3 protein: CASSPGLAGQETQYF; CDR3 DNA: TGTGCCAGCAGCCCTGGACTAGCGGGGCAAGAGACCCAGTACTTC
D gene: NA; V gene: TRBV4-3; clone size: NA; CDR3 length: 12; J gene: TRBJ2-5; CDR3 protein: CASSRLGGTQYF; CDR3 DNA: TGCGCCAGCAGCCGTTTAGGGGGGACCCAGTACTTC
D gene: TRBD1; V gene: TRBV13; clone size: few; CDR3 length: 13; J gene: TRBJ1-2; CDR3 protein: CASSSQGVYGYTF; CDR3 DNA: TGTGCCAGCAGCTCCCAGGGGGTCTATGGCTACACCTTC
D gene: NA; V gene: TRBV4-1; clone size: NA; CDR3 length: 15; J gene: TRBJ1-2; CDR3 protein: CASSQERTANYGYTF; CDR3 DNA: TGCGCCAGCAGCCAAGAAAGGACAGCTAACTATGGCTACACCTTC
D gene: TRBD2; V gene: TRBV28; clone size: NA; CDR3 length: 15; J gene: TRBJ2-5; CDR3 protein: CASTPSGGTQETQYF; CDR3 DNA: TGTGCCAGCACTCCGAGCGGGGGGACCCAAGAGACCCAGTACTTC
D gene: NA; V gene: TRBV5-6; clone size: once; CDR3 length: 15; J gene: TRBJ2-3; CDR3 protein: CASIKLGGDSDTQYF; CDR3 DNA: TGTGCCAGCATCAAATTGGGCGGGGATTCAGATACGCAGTATTTT
D gene: TRBD1; V gene: TRBV4-1; clone size: NA; CDR3 length: 15; J gene: TRBJ2-2; CDR3 protein: CASSPGQGITGELFF; CDR3 DNA: TGCGCCAGCAGCCCGGGACAGGGGATCACCGGGGAGCTGTTTTTT
D gene: NA; V gene: TRBV5-1; clone size: NA; CDR3 length: 14; J gene: TRBJ2-1; CDR3 protein: CASSGDTGGNEQFF; CDR3 DNA: TGCGCCAGCAGCGGGGACACGGGCGGGAATGAGCAGTTCTTC
D gene: TRBD1; V gene: TRBV5-4; clone size: once; CDR3 length: 14; J gene: TRBJ1-1; CDR3 protein: CASSTTGEATEAFF; CDR3 DNA: TGTGCCAGCAGCACGACAGGGGAGGCCACTGAAGCTTTCTTT
D gene: NA; V gene: TRBV5-6; clone size: NA; CDR3 length: 15; J gene: TRBJ2-1; CDR3 protein: CASSLGGGAYNEQFF; CDR3 DNA: TGTGCCAGCAGCTTGGGTGGGGGGGCATACAATGAGCAGTTCTTC
D gene: NA; V gene: TRBV4-1; clone size: NA; CDR3 length: 14; J gene: TRBJ2-5; CDR3 protein: CASSQTEGAETQYF; CDR3 DNA: TGCGCCAGCAGCCAAACTGAAGGGGCAGAGACCCAGTACTTC
D gene: NA; V gene: TRBV27; clone size: NA; CDR3 length: 13; J gene: TRBJ1-1; CDR3 protein: CASSFQGWSEAFF; CDR3 DNA: TGTGCCAGCAGTTTTCAGGGTTGGTCTGAAGCTTTCTTT
D gene: NA; V gene: TRBV6-5; clone size: once; CDR3 length: 15; J gene: TRBJ2-1; CDR3 protein: CASSYSIQSDNEQFF; CDR3 DNA: TGTGCCAGCAGTTACTCGATACAGTCTGATAATGAGCAGTTCTTC
D gene: NA; V gene: TRBV10-1; clone size: medium-sized; CDR3 length: 12; J gene: TRBJ2-3; CDR3 protein: CAPDSYTDTQYF; CDR3 DNA: TGCGCCCCAGACAGTTACACAGATACGCAGTATTTT
D gene: TRBD2; V gene: TRBV5-6; clone size: NA; CDR3 length: 16; J gene: TRBJ2-2; CDR3 protein: CASSTLAGESIGELFF; CDR3 DNA: TGTGCCAGCAGCACGTTAGCGGGGGAGTCAATCGGGGAGCTGTTTTTT
D gene: NA; V gene: TRBV6-1; clone size: NA; CDR3 length: 13; J gene: TRBJ2-3; CDR3 protein: CASSRDSPDTQYF; CDR3 DNA: TGTGCCAGCAGTCGGGACTCACCAGATACGCAGTATTTT
D gene: TRBD1; V gene: TRBV4-2; clone size: NA; CDR3 length: 16; J gene: TRBJ1-1; CDR3 protein: CASSQAGQGSNTEAFF; CDR3 DNA: TGTGCCAGCAGCCAGGCCGGACAGGGGTCGAACACTGAAGCTTTCTTT
D gene: NA; V gene: TRBV4-3; clone size: NA; CDR3 length: 14; J gene: TRBJ2-3; CDR3 protein: CASSQEGGTDTQYF; CDR3 DNA: TGCGCCAGCAGCCAAGAGGGCGGGACAGATACGCAGTATTTT
D gene: NA; V gene: TRBV6-5; clone size: once; CDR3 length: 13; J gene: TRBJ2-2; CDR3 protein: CASNGGAGGELFF; CDR3 DNA: TGTGCCAGCAACGGAGGGGCCGGCGGGGAGCTGTTTTTT
D gene: TRBD1; V gene: TRBV4-1; clone size: NA; CDR3 length: 15; J gene: TRBJ1-2; CDR3 protein: CASSPGQGFNYGYTF; CDR3 DNA: TGCGCCAGCAGCCCCGGACAGGGATTTAACTATGGCTACACCTTC
D gene: TRBD1; V gene: TRBV7-9; clone size: NA; CDR3 length: 17; J gene: TRBJ1-2; CDR3 protein: CASSRAGQGEDDYGYTF; CDR3 DNA: TGTGCCAGCAGCCGCGCGGGACAGGGCGAGGACGACTATGGCTACACCTTC
D gene: TRBD2; V gene: TRBV5-8; clone size: NA; CDR3 length: 11; J gene: TRBJ2-1; CDR3 protein: CASSFSGAQFF; CDR3 DNA: TGTGCCAGCAGCTTTAGCGGGGCGCAGTTCTTC
D gene: TRBD2; V gene: TRBV5-1; clone size: NA; CDR3 length: 15; J gene: TRBJ2-3; CDR3 protein: CASSLLGGTEDTQYF; CDR3 DNA: TGCGCCAGCAGCTTGCTCGGGGGGACGGAAGATACGCAGTATTTT
D gene: NA; V gene: TRBV6-1; clone size: few; CDR3 length: 13; J gene: TRBJ1-5; CDR3 protein: CASLSSSLRPQHF; CDR3 DNA: TGTGCCAGCTTGTCGTCTTCCCTACGGCCCCAGCATTTT
D gene: NA; V gene: TRBV2; clone size: NA; CDR3 length: 14; J gene: TRBJ1-2; CDR3 protein: CASSVVQGNYGYTF; CDR3 DNA: TGTGCCAGCAGTGTAGTTCAGGGAAACTATGGCTACACCTTC
D gene: NA; V gene: TRBV28; clone size: NA; CDR3 length: 16; J gene: TRBJ2-7; CDR3 protein: CASRPPARELPYEQYF; CDR3 DNA: TGTGCCAGCAGGCCCCCGGCGAGGGAACTCCCCTACGAGCAGTACTTC
D gene: NA; V gene: TRBV20-1; clone size: NA; CDR3 length: 11; J gene: TRBJ2-1; CDR3 protein: CSAGRRGEQFF; CDR3 DNA: TGCAGTGCGGGACGGAGGGGTGAGCAGTTCTTC
D gene: TRBD1; V gene: TRBV4-1; clone size: few; CDR3 length: 16; J gene: TRBJ1-5; CDR3 protein: CASSHLDRGENQPQHF; CDR3 DNA: TGCGCCAGCAGCCACTTAGACAGGGGCGAAAATCAGCCCCAGCATTTT
D gene: NA; V gene: TRBV7-4; clone size: once; CDR3 length: 17; J gene: TRBJ2-7; CDR3 protein: CARKSPKPRGSSYEQYF; CDR3 DNA: TGTGCCAGGAAATCCCCGAAGCCCAGGGGCAGTAGCTACGAGCAGTACTTC
D gene: TRBD1; V gene: TRBV5-1; clone size: NA; CDR3 length: 15; J gene: TRBJ2-2; CDR3 protein: CASSPGTGGTGELFF; CDR3 DNA: TGCGCCAGCAGCCCCGGGACAGGGGGCACCGGGGAGCTGTTTTTT
D gene: TRBD2; V gene: TRBV6-5; clone size: NA; CDR3 length: 15; J gene: TRBJ2-1; CDR3 protein: CASSPAGGSYNEQFF; CDR3 DNA: TGTGCCAGCAGTCCGGCCGGGGGGAGTTACAATGAGCAGTTCTTC